The 19 T cell receptor beta chains reported below all come from one sample, sequenced in a study of tumor and adjacent non-tumor tissue in lung cancer. Three rounds of nested PCR, following a modified ARM-PCR protocol, produced the TCRbeta library. TCRdb recomputed calls from the multiplex PCR reads with MiXCR, one row per CDR3 protein. The data show about 100,000 distinct CDR3 sequences, 55% to 65% seen once. No cell sorting was done before RNA was extracted from the tissue. The normal lung tissue was taken more than 3 cm from the tumor edge. The sample consisted of distant non-tumor lung tissue. These receptor sequences come from a man aged 30 to 45 with non-small cell lung cancer.

There are many counts of this clonotype. The rearrangement joins TRBV12-5 to TRBJ1-1; D possibly corresponds to TRBD1 (5 bases). The CDR3 extends over 14 amino acids. Trimming stripped 6 bases from V and 3 bases from J, with 14 bases between. The germline V gene encodes CDR1 LGHNT and CDR2 FRNRAP. In DNA, the CDR3 is TGTGCTAGTGGCTGGCTACCGGGGGACACTGAAGCTTTCTTT. As protein: CASGWLPGDTEAFF.

Only a few counts were recorded for this clonotype. A much bigger clone sits one base away, suggesting this may be a read error. This chain joins TRBV4-2 and TRBJ2-7; D unclear. The CDR3 runs 12 residues. Trimming removed 7 bases from V and 4 bases from J, with 11 bases in between. CDR1 is LGHNA, CDR2 YNFKEQ, per germline. The DNA for the CDR3 is TGTGCCAGCAACCTGACACGATACGAGCAGTACTTC. Encoded protein: CASNLTRYEQYF.

V usage is TRBV30 and J usage is TRBJ2-7, with D uncertain. The CDR3 is 12 residues long. V gave up 0 bases and J gave up 5 bases, with 8 bases separating them. CDR1 is GTSNPN, CDR2 SVGIG, per germline (reference sequence). CDR3: CAWSVPKDEQYF. In nucleotides, the CDR3 is TGTGCCTGGAGTGTACCCAAGGACGAGCAGTACTTC.

About this clonotype: Possible read error: a much larger clone is one base away. J is TRBJ1-4 and V is TRBV5-4, with a weak D call TRBD1 (5 bases). This CDR3 spans 15 amino acids. Deletions cut 4 bases from V and 2 bases from J, with 12 bases between. Germline CDR1 reads SGHNT; CDR2 reads YYREEE (reference sequence). CDR3: CASSPIGETNEKLFF. The CDR3 DNA is TGTGCCAGCAGCCCGATAGGGGAGACTAATGAAAAACTGTTTTTT.

As for this clonotype: This may stem from a read error, because a much larger clone lies one nucleotide away. The CDR3 sequence: CASSFSDRPYEQCF. CDR3 in DNA: TGCGCCAGCAGCTTTTCGGACAGGCCCTACGAGCAGTGCTTC. The gene calls are TRBV4-3 and TRBJ2-7; 7 bases match TRBD1. Germline V gene data show CDR1 as LGHNA and CDR2 as YSLEER. The CDR3 contains 14 residues.

Points on this clonotype: One junction end disagrees with the germline gene, perhaps due to a read error. This sequence joins TRBV10-3 and TRBJ2-7; the D call may be TRBD1 or TRBD2 (5 bases each). The CDR3 sequence is 13 residues long. Germline assignment: CDR1 ENHRY and CDR2 SYGVKD. CDR3 in amino acids: CAISVIRRDEHYF. The CDR3, as DNA: TGTGCCATCAGTGTTATTCGTAGGGACGAGCATTACTTC.

The J gene is TRBJ1-2, the V gene TRBV6-4; unclear D gene. The V end lost 11 bases, the J end lost 6 bases, and 4 bases lay between the germline ends. This CDR3 is 8 amino acids long. Germline V gene sequence: CDR1 MRHNA, CDR2 SNTAGT. CDR3 DNA: TGTGCCCTTCATGGCTACACCTTC. Protein sequence: CALHGYTF.

This clonotype was picked up a small number of times. The rearrangement uses TRBV11-2 and TRBJ1-5, with TRBD1 as a possible D gene (5 bases). Per the germline V gene, CDR1 is SGHAT and CDR2 is FQNNGV. Trimming left V 5 bases short and J 4 bases short, with 12 bases between. The CDR3 is made up of 14 amino acids. The CDR3 here is CASSLGGSNQPQHF. CDR3 bases: TGTGCCAGCAGCCTGGGGGGGTCGAATCAGCCCCAGCATTTT. Full variable domain (missing parts from reference TRBV11-2 and TRBJ1-5): EAGVAQSPRYKIIEKRQSVAFWCNPISGHATLYWYQQILGQGPKLLIQFQNNGVVDDSQLPKDRFSAERLKGVDSTLKIQPAKLEDSAVYLCASSLGGSNQPQHFGDGTRLSIL.

As for this clonotype: An end of the junction differs from the germline gene, which may be a read error. The chain joins TRBV13 to TRBJ2-3; TRBD2 matches 10 bases. This CDR3 spans 18 amino acids. CDR1 and CDR2 (germline): PRHDT, FYEKMQ (reference sequence). CDR3 sequence (DNA): TGTGCCAGCAGCTCTAGCATTAGAAGGACTAGCGGCACAGATACACAGTATTTT. Protein product: CASSSSIRRTSGTDTQYF.

Notes on this clonotype: A read error may produce the germline difference seen at one junction end. The chain joins TRBV11-2 to TRBJ1-1; D remains ambiguous. Germline V gene sequence: CDR1 SGHAT, CDR2 FQNNGV. This CDR3 is built from 12 residues. The CDR3 sequence: CASSFYDAEAFF. CDR3 nucleotides: TGTGCCAGTAGCTTCTATGACGCTGAAGCTTTCTTT.

As concerns this clonotype: At one boundary the junction diverges from the germline segment, which might be a read error. The chain combines TRBV11-2 with TRBJ2-1; D is perhaps TRBD2 (6 bases). The CDR3 length is 14 residues. Germline CDR1 is SGHAT and CDR2 is FQNNGV. The CDR3 DNA follows: TGTCCCAGCAGCTCCGGGCTGGGAGGCAATGAGCAGTTCTTC. Encoded protein: CPSSSGLGGNEQFF.

To note about this clonotype: One junction end disagrees with the germline gene, perhaps due to a read error. The chain links TRBV6-5 to TRBJ2-1, with D perhaps matching TRBD1 or TRBD2 (6 bases each). The V gene's germline CDR1 is MNHEY and CDR2 SVGAGI. CDR3 size: 17 residues. The DNA for the CDR3 is TGTGCCAGCAGTTACTCCCGGGGGCCGAGCTCTAACAATGAGCAGCTCTTC. Residues: CASSYSRGPSSNNEQLF.

About this clonotype: This may come from a read error, since a much larger clone is one base off. J is TRBJ1-2 and V is TRBV4-3; D possibly corresponds to TRBD1 (5 bases). Germline CDR1 is LGHNA and CDR2 is YSLEER. The CDR3 runs to 14 residues. CDR3 coding DNA: TGCGCCAGCAGCCTCGGGGGTATTTCCTATGGCTACCCCTTC. Its translation: CASSLGGISYGYPF.

Comment on this clonotype: It is likely a read error, because the conserved phenylalanine at the end of the CDR3 is missing. This chain links TRBV20-1 with TRBJ1-1, with D perhaps TRBD1 (5 bases). The germline V and J ends were trimmed by 2 bases and 7 bases, with 17 bases remaining between them. Germline CDR1 reads DFQATT; CDR2 reads SNEGSKA (reference sequence). This CDR3 comprises 14 residues. This CDR3 is CSARQGQGWSEAFL. The CDR3 DNA sequence: TGCAGTGCTAGACAGGGCCAAGGGTGGAGTGAAGCTTTCTTA.

This clonotype was counted a few times. The chain uses TRBV5-1 and TRBJ1-1; D ambiguous. The V end was cut by 5 bases, the J end by 0 bases, with 20 bases between. The germline V gene has CDR1 SGHRS and CDR2 YFSETQ. This CDR3 has 17 amino acids. The CDR3 spells CASSLTPGGGLNTEAFF. DNA of the CDR3: TGCGCCAGCAGTTTAACCCCGGGCGGCGGGTTGAACACTGAAGCTTTCTTT.

The rearrangement uses TRBV28 and TRBJ2-7, with a possible D match to TRBD2 (5 bases). Germline CDR1 and CDR2: MDHEN and SYDVKM. V lost 1 base, J lost 6 bases, and 13 bases lay in between. The CDR3 is 14 amino acids. DNA of the CDR3: TGTGCCAGCAGTTTATTTGCGAGAGGGAGCGAGCAGTACTTC. Translating gives CASSLFARGSEQYF.

Points on this clonotype: It is likely a read error, because the conserved phenylalanine at the end of the CDR3 is missing. As DNA, the CDR3 is TGCAGCGTTGAGGTGCCGGCGGGGCCCTACAATAAGCAGTTCCTA. It translates to CSVEVPAGPYNKQFL. The V and J genes are TRBV29-1 and TRBJ2-1, with D possibly being TRBD2 (6 bases). The CDR3 extends over 15 amino acids. Per germline, CDR1 SQVTM and CDR2 ANQGSEA.

This clonotype has just one count. A read error may account for a junction end that differs from germline. This sequence joins TRBV5-5 and TRBJ2-3; D is uncertain. The CDR3 length is 13 residues. Germline CDR1 and CDR2: SGHKS and YYEKEE (reference sequence). The CDR3 DNA sequence: TGTCCCAGCAGCTTGCTCCTGGTAGATACGCAGTATTTT. This sequence encodes CPSSLLLVDTQYF.

As to this clonotype: The CDR3 ends on some other residue instead of the conserved phenylalanine or tryptophan, so this is likely a read error. This rearrangement joins TRBV11-2 to TRBJ2-5; D possibly matches TRBD1 or TRBD2 (5 bases each). The CDR3 is made up of 15 amino acids. V was trimmed by 1 base and J by 5 bases, leaving 14 bases between them. Germline V lookup: CDR1 SGHAT, CDR2 FQNNGV. The CDR3 loop is CASSLGRMGTETQYS. The CDR3, as DNA: TGTGCCAGCAGCTTAGGAAGGATGGGGACGGAGACCCAGTACTCC.